These T cell receptor beta chains were read from a single sample in a study of blood T cell repertoires in COVID-19. Clones were sequenced by immunoSEQ multiplex PCR, and TCRdb holds only the in-frame ones, with some missing. Counted here are some 530,000 clones, approximately 86% occurring once; the ten biggest clones make up around 7.9%. Sequencing was carried out using PBMCs or T cells enriched from blood (not recorded which). The receptors stem from a woman aged 60-75 years who had recovered from COVID-19. Each CDR3 is given with its conserved first and last residue. Fields, in order: D gene, J gene, V gene, clone size, CDR3 DNA, CDR3 protein. D genes are given only for firm matches. Where a row states a size, it is once, few, many or the class of an expanded clone; other rows omit it.

NA | TRBJ2-3 | TRBV18 | NA | TGTGCCAGCTCACCAGCCCCAGGAGGACCCACAGATACGCAGTATTTT | CASSPAPGGPTDTQYF
TRBD1 | TRBJ1-3 | TRBV7-2 | NA | TGTGCCAGCAGCTTAGAGGGGGCCTTCTCTGGAAACACCATATATTTT | CASSLEGAFSGNTIYF
NA | TRBJ2-1 | TRBV18 | NA | TGTGCCAGCTCACGACAGATGGGCTCCTACAATGAGCAGTTCTTC | CASSRQMGSYNEQFF
NA | TRBJ2-2 | TRBV2 | NA | TGTGCCAGCAGTAGGACTTTGAACGGCGGGGAGCTGTTTTTT | CASSRTLNGGELFF
TRBD1 | TRBJ1-1 | TRBV15 | once | TGTGCCACCAGCAGGGGGGCGGGGATTGGACAGGGGGACACTGAAGCTTTCTTT | CATSRGAGIGQGDTEAFF
NA | TRBJ2-1 | TRBV11-3 | NA | TGTGCCAGCGGGGGGGCCTTAAATGAGCAGTTCTTC | CASGGALNEQFF
TRBD1 | TRBJ2-7 | TRBV5-5 | few | TGTGCCAGCACCCGACAGGGCCCCTACGAGCAGTACTTC | CASTRQGPYEQYF
TRBD1 | TRBJ2-6 | TRBV6-4 | NA | TGTGCCAGCGGCGACAGGGGATCTGGGGCCAACGTCCTGACTTTC | CASGDRGSGANVLTF
NA | TRBJ1-2 | TRBV6-1 | NA | TGTGCCAGCAGTGAACGGGGTAGAGCTAACTATGGCTACACCTTC | CASSERGRANYGYTF
NA | TRBJ1-4 | TRBV18 | NA | TGTGCCAGCTCATCCATTCAGGGCTTAACTAATGAAAAACTGTTTTTT | CASSSIQGLTNEKLFF
NA | TRBJ2-5 | TRBV5-5 | once | TGTGCCAGCAGCTTTGACGGGGAGTACCAAGAGACCCAGTACTTC | CASSFDGEYQETQYF
TRBD1 | TRBJ2-5 | TRBV11-2 | once | TGTGCCAGCAGCTTAGGAAGGGGGCGAAGGGGAGAGACCCAGTACTTC | CASSLGRGRRGETQYF
NA | TRBJ2-7 | TRBV28 | NA | TGTGCCAGCGGGGGGGGCAGGAGCGAGCAGTACTTC | CASGGGRSEQYF
NA | TRBJ2-3 | TRBV30 | NA | TGTGCCTGGAGTACGCAGGTCGCAGATACGCAGTATTTT | CAWSTQVADTQYF
NA | TRBJ2-1 | TRBV29-1 | once | TGCAGCGTTGAGGAGGGATCCTACAATGAGCAGTTCTTC | CSVEEGSYNEQFF
NA | TRBJ2-7 | TRBV6-5 | NA | TGTGCCAGCAGGTCAGGGTTATCGGCCTACGAGCAGTACTTC | CASRSGLSAYEQYF
NA | TRBJ1-5 | TRBV7-8 | NA | TGTGCCAGCAGCGGGATTCGGGGACAAGGACCCAATCAGCCCCAGCATTTT | CASSGIRGQGPNQPQHF
NA | TRBJ1-3 | TRBV19 | NA | TGTGCCAGTACCCCGGGGGGCCTCTCTGGAAACACCATATATTTT | CASTPGGLSGNTIYF
NA | TRBJ2-3 | TRBV7-2 | few | TGTGCCAGCAGCTTAATCAGCGGACCCTCGGGGGATACGCAGTATTTT | CASSLISGPSGDTQYF
TRBD2 | TRBJ2-5 | TRBV7-2 | NA | TGTGCCAGCAGCTTTCGGGGGGGAGGGGAGACCCAGTACTTC | CASSFRGGGETQYF
NA | TRBJ2-2 | TRBV12-5 | NA | TGTGCTAGTGGTTTGAACATCGTCGGGGTTAACACCGGGGAGCTGTTTTTT | CASGLNIVGVNTGELFF
NA | TRBJ1-1 | TRBV14 | once | TGTGCCAGCAGCCAGTTGACAGCCAACACTGAAGCTTTCTTT | CASSQLTANTEAFF
TRBD2 | TRBJ2-1 | TRBV5-4 | NA | TGTGCCAGCAGCTTCTTAGCGGGGGAGCAGTTCTTC | CASSFLAGEQFF
TRBD1 | TRBJ1-2 | TRBV13 | NA | TGTGCCAGCAGCTCCCAGACAGGGGACAACTATGGCTACACCTTC | CASSSQTGDNYGYTF
TRBD2 | TRBJ2-7 | TRBV11-2 | NA | TGTGCCAGCAGCTTCAGCGGGAGCTCCTACGAGCAGTACTTC | CASSFSGSSYEQYF
TRBD1 | TRBJ1-2 | TRBV5-6 | NA | TGTGCCAGCAGCTTGACAGGGGCCTCCTATGGCTACACCTTC | CASSLTGASYGYTF
TRBD1 | TRBJ1-4 | TRBV28 | NA | TGTGCCAGCAGCGCACCCCTTCAGGGGGCAAGCGAAAAACTGTTTTTT | CASSAPLQGASEKLFF
NA | TRBJ2-1 | TRBV7-2 | NA | TGTGCCAGCAGCTTAGGGCAGGGTGATCAGGTTAGGCAGTTCTTC | CASSLGQGDQVRQFF
NA | TRBJ2-7 | TRBV13 | NA | TGTGCCAGCAGCTCCCTACTACACGAGCAGTACTTC | CASSSLLHEQYF
NA | TRBJ2-2 | TRBV28 | NA | TGTGCCAGCAGTTTCGCGGGGCGCACCGGGGAGCTGTTTTTT | CASSFAGRTGELFF
TRBD1 | TRBJ1-3 | TRBV13 | NA | TGTGCCAGCTCAGGACAGGGGGCTCCTGGAAACACCATATATTTT | CASSGQGAPGNTIYF
NA | TRBJ1-3 | TRBV5-4 | few | TGTGCCAGCAGCCCACAGGGATCTGGAAACACCATATATTTT | CASSPQGSGNTIYF
TRBD1 | TRBJ1-1 | TRBV10-2 | NA | TGCGCCAGCAACTCAGCCGGGACAGACACTGAAGCTTTCTTT | CASNSAGTDTEAFF
NA | TRBJ2-1 | TRBV14 | NA | TGTGCCAGCAGCCAGGACAGTCTCTACAATGAGCAGTTCTTC | CASSQDSLYNEQFF
TRBD2 | TRBJ2-1 | TRBV24-1 | NA | TGTGCTGCCAAGTGGGAGGGAGCCAGGAGTGAGCAGTTCTTC | CAAKWEGARSEQFF
NA | TRBJ1-1 | TRBV18 | NA | TGTGCCAGCTCAGCGATTAGCAGAAACTCTGAAGCTTTCTTT | CASSAISRNSEAFF
TRBD1 | TRBJ1-4 | TRBV6-5 | NA | TGTGCCAGCAGTTCTAGCCGGGACAGGGTCGAAAAACTGTTTTTT | CASSSSRDRVEKLFF
NA | TRBJ1-2 | TRBV11-2 | NA | TGTGCCAGCAGCCAGGGGTTTTACTATGGCTACACCTTC | CASSQGFYYGYTF
TRBD1 | TRBJ1-2 | TRBV27 | NA | TGTGCCAGCAGACGCGACAGGGGATATGGCTACACCTTC | CASRRDRGYGYTF
TRBD2 | TRBJ2-2 | TRBV5-1 | NA | TGCGCCAGCAGCTTGGCTAGGGGACTAGCGGGGGGATACACCGGGGAGCTGTTTTTT | CASSLARGLAGGYTGELFF
NA | TRBJ1-2 | TRBV9 | once | TGTGCCAGCAGCGCTTACATCTCCGGCGGCTATGGCTACACCTTC | CASSAYISGGYGYTF
TRBD2 | TRBJ2-7 | TRBV5-1 | NA | TGCGCCAGCAGCCGAATCGGCGGGGGGGGGACCTCCTACGAGCAGTACTTC | CASSRIGGGGTSYEQYF
TRBD1 | TRBJ2-1 | TRBV2 | NA | TGTGCCAGCAGCGACACCGGGACAGGAGCTAACAATGAGCAGTTCTTC | CASSDTGTGANNEQFF
NA | TRBJ1-1 | TRBV5-1 | NA | TGCGCCAGCAGGTCGGAGTATGAAGCTTTCTTT | CASRSEYEAFF
TRBD1 | TRBJ2-4 | TRBV7-2 | once | TGTGCCAGCAGCTCGTTTGCAGGGGGTGCCAAAAACATTCAGTACTTC | CASSSFAGGAKNIQYF
TRBD1 | TRBJ2-1 | TRBV7-2 | once | TGTGCCAGCAGCACGGTCCGGGACAGGGGGTTGTTTGAGCAGTTCTTC | CASSTVRDRGLFEQFF
NA | TRBJ2-3 | TRBV10-1 | NA | TGCGCCAGCAGTGAAGCAGGGGCCACAGATACGCAGTATTTT | CASSEAGATDTQYF
NA | TRBJ1-2 | TRBV14 | NA | TGTGCCAGCAGCCAACAGGGCAAGAACTATGGCTACACCTTC | CASSQQGKNYGYTF
TRBD1 | TRBJ1-2 | TRBV2 | few | TGTGCCAGCACCGCCGGGACAGGCCGTGAGGCTAACTATGGCTACACCTTC | CASTAGTGREANYGYTF
TRBD1 | TRBJ2-7 | TRBV27 | NA | TGTGCCAGCAGTTACCGGGACAGGGGCTACGAGCAGTACTTC | CASSYRDRGYEQYF
TRBD2 | TRBJ2-1 | TRBV6-5 | NA | TGTGCCAGCAAGTTAAGACTAGCGGACCAGGGGGAGCAGTTCTTC | CASKLRLADQGEQFF
NA | TRBJ1-2 | TRBV2 | NA | TGTGCCAGCAGTGACAGGGCGTATGGCTACACCTTC | CASSDRAYGYTF
NA | TRBJ1-3 | TRBV12-3/TRBV12-4 | NA | TGTGCCAGCAGATATGGAAACACCATATATTTT | CASRYGNTIYF